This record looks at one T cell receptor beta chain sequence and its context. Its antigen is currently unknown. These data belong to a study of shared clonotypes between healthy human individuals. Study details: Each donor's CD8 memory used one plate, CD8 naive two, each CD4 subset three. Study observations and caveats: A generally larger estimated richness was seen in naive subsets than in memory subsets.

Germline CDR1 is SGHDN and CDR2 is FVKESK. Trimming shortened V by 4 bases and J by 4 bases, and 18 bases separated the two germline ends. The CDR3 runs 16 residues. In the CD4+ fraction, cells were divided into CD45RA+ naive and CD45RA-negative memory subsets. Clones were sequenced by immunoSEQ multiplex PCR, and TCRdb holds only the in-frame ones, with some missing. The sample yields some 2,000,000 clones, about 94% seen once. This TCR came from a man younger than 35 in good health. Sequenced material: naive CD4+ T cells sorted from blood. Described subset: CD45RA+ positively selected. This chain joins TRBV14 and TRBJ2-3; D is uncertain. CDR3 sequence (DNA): TGTGCCAGCAGCCTCCTATCCTTCCGTGGGGCAGATACGCAGTATTTT. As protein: CASSLLSFRGADTQYF.